The present TCR beta chain was sequenced within a study of T cell repertoires in cytomegalovirus infection. Study overall: Shared public TCR beta signatures pointed to both CMV infection and a matching HLA type.

V dropped 2 bases and J dropped 0 bases, with 20 bases sitting between them. The CDR3 loop spans 19 amino acids. From germline, CDR1 is MNHEY and CDR2 SVGEGT. This clonotype was seen once. No antigen is known for it. From the reads, TCRdb called clonotypes with MiXCR, one entry per CDR3 protein. The sample lists around 230,000 distinct CDR3 sequences; roughly two fifths were seen once. Study-wide findings and caveats: Frequencies of public TCR beta families were cumulated, and this identified carriers of CMV plus the relevant HLA. Within the response measured ex vivo, HLA-C-restricted CMV-specific TCR beta clonotypes were dominant.

The chain links TRBV6-2 or TRBV6-3 to TRBJ2-1, with D possibly matching TRBD2 (5 bases). Sequences were derived from CD8+ T cells from cultured PBMCs, sampled from culture after CMV antigen stimulation. This receptor was identified in a human donor in good health (CMV status not recorded). Some clones in this sample may be carry-over from other donors' samples. Here the CDR3 reads CASSYGLPKSGSSYNEQFF. CDR3 DNA: TGTGCCAGCAGTTACGGGCTACCCAAGAGCGGAAGCTCCTACAATGAGCAGTTCTTC.